What follows are 6 T cell receptor beta chains derived from one specimen sequenced in a study of tumor and adjacent non-tumor tissue in lung cancer. This sample's RNA came from whole unsorted tissue. Distant lung tissue was collected more than 3 cm away from the tumor edge. A modified ARM-PCR protocol with three rounds of nested PCR amplified TCRbeta. TCRdb reanalysed the multiplex PCR reads using MiXCR and keeps one entry per CDR3 protein. The sample shows 77,000 or so distinct CDR3 sequences, around 76% of them seen only once. The specimen sequenced was distant non-tumor lung tissue. The origin of the receptors is a man aged 70-80 years with non-small cell lung cancer.

V gene TRBV10-1 combines with J gene TRBJ2-7; TRBD1 matches 7 bases. Germline V gives CDR1 WNHNN, CDR2 SYGVQD (reference sequence). The CDR3 is made up of 13 amino acids. The CDR3 DNA follows: TGCCACAGCAGTGAGTCAGGGGGCTACGAGCAGTACTTC. Amino acid sequence: CHSSESGGYEQYF.

In this sample, this clonotype turned up once. The junction and the germline gene differ at one end; a read error may be behind it. The chain joins TRBV30 to TRBJ2-2; tentative D call: TRBD2 (6 bases). CDR1 is GTSNPN and CDR2 is SVGIG in the germline V gene (reference sequence). The CDR3 length is 15 residues. Here the CDR3 reads CAWSVRGGDSGELFF. The CDR3 nucleotides read TGTGCCTGGAGTGTACGGGGAGGAGATTCCGGGGAGCTATTTTTT.

Concerning this clonotype: One junction end disagrees with the germline gene, perhaps due to a read error. CDR3: CVSSLVGPGDTTYF. CDR3 DNA sequence: TGTGTCAGCAGCTTAGTGGGACCCGGGGACACCACATATTTT. The chain combines TRBV11-2 with TRBJ1-3; perhaps TRBD1 as D (6 bases). Germline V gene data show CDR1 as SGHAT and CDR2 as FQNNGV. The CDR3 covers 14 residues.

A note on this clonotype: One junction end does not reproduce the germline sequence, and a read error may be involved. V is TRBV12-3 or TRBV12-4 and J is TRBJ2-5, with 10 bases aligning to TRBD2. There are 15 residues in the CDR3. CDR3 DNA sequence: TGTGCCAGCAACGGGCTAGCGGGAGTGATGGAGACCCAATACTTC. As protein: CASNGLAGVMETQYF.

Concerning this clonotype itself: A junction end diverges from the germline sequence, so it may reflect a read error. The V call is TRBV7-8, the J call TRBJ1-6; D is ambiguous. The CDR3 has 12 residues. Germline-derived CDR1 and CDR2 are SGHVS and FQNEAQ. The CDR3 spells CDSSLVGSPLHF. CDR3 in DNA: TGTGACAGCAGCTTAGTGGGCTCACCACTCCACTTT.

Remarks on this clonotype: The junction departs from germline at one end; a sequencing error may be responsible. The chain carries TRBV20-1 and TRBJ1-2; D not certain. Germline CDR1 and CDR2: DFQATT and SNEGSKA (reference sequence). The CDR3 loop spans 13 amino acids. The CDR3 protein is CSARAAGFYGYTF. The CDR3 DNA follows: TGCAGTGCTAGAGCCGCTGGTTTCTATGGGTACACCTTC.